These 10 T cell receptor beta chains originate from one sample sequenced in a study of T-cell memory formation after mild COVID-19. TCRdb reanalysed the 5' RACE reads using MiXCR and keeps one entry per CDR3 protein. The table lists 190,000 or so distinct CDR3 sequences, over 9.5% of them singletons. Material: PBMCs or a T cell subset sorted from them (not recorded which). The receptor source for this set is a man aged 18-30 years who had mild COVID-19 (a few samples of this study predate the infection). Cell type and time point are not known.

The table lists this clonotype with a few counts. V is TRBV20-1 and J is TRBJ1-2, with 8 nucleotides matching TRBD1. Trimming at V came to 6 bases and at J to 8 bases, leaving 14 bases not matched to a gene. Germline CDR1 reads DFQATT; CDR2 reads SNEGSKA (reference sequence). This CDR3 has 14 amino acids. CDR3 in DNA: TGCAGTGCGAGACAGGGGTTCGTAATCGAGGGCTACACCTTC. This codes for CSARQGFVIEGYTF.

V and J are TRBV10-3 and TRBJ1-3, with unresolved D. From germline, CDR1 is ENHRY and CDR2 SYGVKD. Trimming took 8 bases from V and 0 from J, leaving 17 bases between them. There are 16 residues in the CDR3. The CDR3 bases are TGTGCCATCGGCCCATCGACACCGAGCTCTGGAAACACCATATATTTT. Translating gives CAIGPSTPSSGNTIYF.

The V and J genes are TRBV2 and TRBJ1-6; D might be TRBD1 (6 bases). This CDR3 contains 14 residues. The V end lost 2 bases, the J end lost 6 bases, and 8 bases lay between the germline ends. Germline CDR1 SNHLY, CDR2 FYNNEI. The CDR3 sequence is CASSEWGANSPLHF. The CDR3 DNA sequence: TGTGCCAGCAGTGAATGGGGGGCTAATTCACCCCTCCACTTT.

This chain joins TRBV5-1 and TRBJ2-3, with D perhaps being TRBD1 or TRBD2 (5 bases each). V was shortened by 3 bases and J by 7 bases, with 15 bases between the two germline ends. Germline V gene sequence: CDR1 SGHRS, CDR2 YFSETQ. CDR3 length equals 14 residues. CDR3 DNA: TGCGCCAGCAGCTCCGGGACGCCGGGAAATACGCAGTATTTT. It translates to CASSSGTPGNTQYF.

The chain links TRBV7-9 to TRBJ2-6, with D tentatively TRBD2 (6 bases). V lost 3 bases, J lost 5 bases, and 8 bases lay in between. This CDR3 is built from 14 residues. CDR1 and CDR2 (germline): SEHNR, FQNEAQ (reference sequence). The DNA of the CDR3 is TGTGCCAGCAGCTTGAGGACTAGGGCCAACGTCCTGACTTTC. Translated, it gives CASSLRTRANVLTF.

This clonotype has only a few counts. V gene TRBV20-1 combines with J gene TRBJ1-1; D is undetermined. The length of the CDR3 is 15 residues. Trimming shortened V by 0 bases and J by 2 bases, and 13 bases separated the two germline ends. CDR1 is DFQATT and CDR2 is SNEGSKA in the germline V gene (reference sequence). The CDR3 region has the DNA TGCAGTGCTAGAGATACCGACACGGCTAACACTGAAGCTTTCTTT. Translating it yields CSARDTDTANTEAFF.

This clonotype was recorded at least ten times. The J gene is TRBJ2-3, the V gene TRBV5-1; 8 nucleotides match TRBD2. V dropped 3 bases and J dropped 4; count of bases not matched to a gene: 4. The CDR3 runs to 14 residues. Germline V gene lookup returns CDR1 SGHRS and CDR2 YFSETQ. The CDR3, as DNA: TGCGCCAGCAGCTCGATGACTAGCGCAGATACGCAGTATTTT. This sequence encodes CASSSMTSADTQYF.

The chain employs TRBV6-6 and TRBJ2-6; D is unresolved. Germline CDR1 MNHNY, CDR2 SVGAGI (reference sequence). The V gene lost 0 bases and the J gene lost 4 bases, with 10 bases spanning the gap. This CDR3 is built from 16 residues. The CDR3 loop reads CASSYSRYYGANVLTF. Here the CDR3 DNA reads TGTGCCAGCAGTTACTCGAGGTATTACGGGGCCAACGTCCTGACTTTC.

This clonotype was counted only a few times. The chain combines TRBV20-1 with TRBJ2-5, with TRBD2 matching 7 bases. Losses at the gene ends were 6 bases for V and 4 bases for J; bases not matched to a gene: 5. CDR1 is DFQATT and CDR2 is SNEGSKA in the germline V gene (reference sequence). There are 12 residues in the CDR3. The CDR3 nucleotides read TGCAGTGCGATGTGGGGGGGAGAGACCCAGTACTTC. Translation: CSAMWGGETQYF.

CDR3 bases: TGTGCCGGACGGACCGGAGAGCAGTTCTTC. It encodes CAGRTGEQFF. V gene TRBV2 combines with J gene TRBJ2-1; no definite D call. Germline CDR1 is SNHLY and CDR2 is FYNNEI. The CDR3 runs to 10 residues. Trimming pared 11 bases from V and 10 bases from J, leaving 12 bases between.